This paragraph covers one T cell receptor beta chain sequence. This clone's antigen is unknown. No qualities accompany the bases; no much larger clone lies one base away. Participants in the prospective study were enrolled through a virtual design, were aged roughly 18 to 100 years, and lived in 24 United States geographic areas. Cohort assignment in the prospective study relied on participant-reported clinical history from a screening survey and a study questionnaire. Recovered participants in ImmuneRACE Cohort 3 were defined by two consecutive negative NP/OP PCR tests, clearance by a healthcare professional, or resolution of symptoms. Mobile phlebotomists in the prospective study collected whole blood, serum and a nasopharyngeal or oropharyngeal swab from every participant. Prospective study participants could optionally give additional blood draws and questionnaires over an approximately two-month period. Blood samples from the prospective study were shipped frozen or at room temperature prior to DNA extraction.

The data were taken from a study of blood T cell repertoires in COVID-19 (dated by TCRdb to about 2020). Turning to the overall study: Collaborator samples came from the United States, Italy and Spain and covered acute and convalescent phases of COVID-19. The material from the prospective study consisted of cDNA or gDNA derived from T cells, B-cell-depleted T cells, or PBMCs. Deeply sampled blood TCRbeta repertoires from subjects exposed to, actively infected with, or recovered from COVID-19 were included in the dataset. A freely available public database, intended as a resource for researchers studying the immune response to SARS-CoV-2, is where the repertoires were released. Samples came from the ongoing ImmuneRACE study (first 160 participants) plus 1,254 subjects from 6 global collaborators. Nearly every sample came with metadata listing a de-identified subject ID, COVID-19 status, age in years and sex. Where available, HLA class I and class II types were obtained from metadata supplied by the sample provider rather than from assay-based typing.

Broad study findings and their caveats: Clinical and demographic metadata were provided uncurated, with the amount varying by source and participant.

V is pared back by 4 bases and J by 1 base, with 12 bases lying between the germline termini. The CDR3, from cysteine to phenylalanine, totals 15 residues. The DNA shown is the 45-base CDR3, in frame from base 1. Via the germline V gene (reference sequence), CDR1 is LNHDA and CDR2 SQIVND. TCRbeta CDR3 regions were amplified from genomic DNA using the immunoSEQ Assay, a bias-controlled multiplex PCR. In the paper's pipeline: The number of nucleated cells in each sample was estimated from the amplification of reference gene primers within the assay. To quantify the absolute abundance of each unique TCRbeta CDR3 rearrangement, sequence reads were collapsed and filtered. For each sample, productive Simpson clonality was calculated by taking the square root of Simpson's diversity index across productive rearrangements. What TCRdb holds here is the immuneACCESS table cut down to in-frame rearrangements. Part of the clones is not present; checked against another copy, under half of the missing clones reflect an unresolved V gene, and the others are unexplained. V, J and clone size were drawn from that table, and D and trimming were deduced from the DNA. The sample data list a few hundred thousand clones, and around 89% of these were observed just once. Jointly, the top ten make up approximately 9.8% of the sample.

Material: PBMCs or T cells enriched from blood (not recorded which). The chain employs TRBV19 and TRBJ2-3, and TRBD2 may be the D gene, going by 6 matching bases. This receptor was identified in a woman between 40 and 50 years old who had recovered from COVID-19. The DNA sequence is given as TGTGCCAGTAGTAATGATCGCGGGGGCACAGATACGCAGTATTTT. This encodes CASSNDRGGTDTQYF. When the CDR3 is completed using the reference TRBV19 and TRBJ2-3 genes on either side, the full variable domain is DGGITQSPKYLFRKEGQNVTLSCEQNLNHDAMYWYRQDPGQGLRLIYYSQIVNDFQKGDIAEGYSVSREKKESFPLTVTSAQKNPTAFYLCASSNDRGGTDTQYFGPGTRLTVL.